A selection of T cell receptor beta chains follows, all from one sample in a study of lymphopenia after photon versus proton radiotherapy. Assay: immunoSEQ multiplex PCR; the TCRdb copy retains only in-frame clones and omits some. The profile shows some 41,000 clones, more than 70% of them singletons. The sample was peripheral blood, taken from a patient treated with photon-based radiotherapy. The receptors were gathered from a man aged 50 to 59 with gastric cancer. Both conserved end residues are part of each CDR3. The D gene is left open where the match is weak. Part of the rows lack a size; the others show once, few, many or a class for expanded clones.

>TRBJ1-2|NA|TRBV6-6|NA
TGTGCCAGCAGTTACCAGACAGGTGCCGGCTACACCTTC
CASSYQTGAGYTF
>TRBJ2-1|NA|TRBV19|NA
TGTGCCAGTAGTATAGGGGCCAAGGATGAGCAGTTCTTC
CASSIGAKDEQFF
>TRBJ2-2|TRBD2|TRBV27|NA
TGTGCCAGCAGTTCGCCGGGACTAGCGGGAGGGCCTGGCACCGGGGAGCTGTTTTTT
CASSSPGLAGGPGTGELFF
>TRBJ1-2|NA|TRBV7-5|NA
TGTGTCAGTCCCCTGCATCTCAGGTCTAGCTATGGCTACACCTTC
CVSPLHLRSSYGYTF
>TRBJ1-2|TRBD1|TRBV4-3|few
TGCGCCAGCAGCCCCGGGACAGGGAGTGGCTACACCTTC
CASSPGTGSGYTF
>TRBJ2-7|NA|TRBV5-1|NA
TGCGCCAGCTCAGCCCGCTACGAGCAGTACTTC
CASSARYEQYF
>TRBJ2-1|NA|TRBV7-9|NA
TGTGCCAGCAGCTTACCAAACAATAATGAGCAGTTCTTC
CASSLPNNNEQFF
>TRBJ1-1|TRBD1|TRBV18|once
TGTGCCAGCTCACGGGACAGGTTGAACACTGAAGCTTTCTTT
CASSRDRLNTEAFF
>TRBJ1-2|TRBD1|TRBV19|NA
TGTGCCAGTAGTATGGACGGGACAGCCTATGGCTACACCTTC
CASSMDGTAYGYTF
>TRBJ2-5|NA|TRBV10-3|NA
TGTGCCATCAGTGGGGTGGCAGGGGAGACCCAGTACTTC
CAISGVAGETQYF
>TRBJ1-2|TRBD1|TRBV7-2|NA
TGTGCCAGCAGCCCAGGGGGGCGAACTAACTATGGCTACACCTTC
CASSPGGRTNYGYTF
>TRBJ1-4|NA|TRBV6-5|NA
TGTGCCAGCAGAGAGCAGGGTTTGGATGAAAAACTGTTTTTT
CASREQGLDEKLFF
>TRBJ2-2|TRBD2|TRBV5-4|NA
TGTGCCAGCAGCCCCGGGACTAGCGGGAGAAACGGGGAGCTGTTTTTT
CASSPGTSGRNGELFF
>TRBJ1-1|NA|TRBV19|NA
TGTGCCAGCAGCCTACAAGCCGAGAACACTGAAGCTTTCTTT
CASSLQAENTEAFF
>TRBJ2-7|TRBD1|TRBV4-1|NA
TGCGCCAGCAGCCAAGATCAGACAGGGGTGGGAGAGCAGTACTTC
CASSQDQTGVGEQYF
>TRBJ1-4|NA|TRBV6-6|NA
TGTGCCAGCAGTTACTCGAGGGGGGGGAATGAAAAACTGTTTTTT
CASSYSRGGNEKLFF
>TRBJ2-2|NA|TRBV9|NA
TGTGCCAGCAGCCTTGGGACTCTGGGGGCCGGGGAGCTGTTTTTT
CASSLGTLGAGELFF
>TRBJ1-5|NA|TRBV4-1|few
TGCGCCAGCAGCCAAGTCCTTGCAGCTACCCTTCAGCCCCAGCATTTT
CASSQVLAATLQPQHF
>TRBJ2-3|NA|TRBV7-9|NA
TGTGCCAGCAGCTTAGACGGCGGTAGCACAGATACGCAGTATTTT
CASSLDGGSTDTQYF
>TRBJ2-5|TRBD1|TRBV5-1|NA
TGCGCCAGCAGCACCACCTGGACAGGGAAAGAGACCCAGTACTTC
CASSTTWTGKETQYF
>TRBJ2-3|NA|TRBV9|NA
TGTGCCAGCAGCGTAGGGTGGGGAACAGATACGCAGTATTTT
CASSVGWGTDTQYF
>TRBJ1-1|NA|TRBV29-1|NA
TGCAGCGTTGACCCCAAGTCAGCAGCTTTCTTT
CSVDPKSAAFF
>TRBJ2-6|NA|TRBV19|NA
TGTGCCAGTAGTGCTAGGAGGGTAGGGCCCTCTGGGGCCAACGTCCTGACTTTC
CASSARRVGPSGANVLTF
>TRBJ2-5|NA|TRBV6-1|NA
TGTGCCAGCAGTGAAAGACCGTACCAAGAGACCCAGTACTTC
CASSERPYQETQYF
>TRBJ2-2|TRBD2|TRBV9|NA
TGTGCCAGCAGCGTAGAAATAGCGGGAGGGCCGCGGAACACCGGGGAGCTGTTTTTT
CASSVEIAGGPRNTGELFF
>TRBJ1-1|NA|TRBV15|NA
TGTGCCACCAGCAGAGGAAGTGGGGGGTACACTGAAGCTTTCTTT
CATSRGSGGYTEAFF
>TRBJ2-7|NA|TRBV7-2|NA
TGTGCCAGCAGCTATTACGGGACGCCCTCAAGGAACGAGCAGTACTTC
CASSYYGTPSRNEQYF
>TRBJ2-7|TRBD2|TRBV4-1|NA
TGCGCCAGCAGCCAAGTTGCGGGAGCCTCCTACGAGCAGTACTTC
CASSQVAGASYEQYF
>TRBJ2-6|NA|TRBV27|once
TGTGCCAGCAGTAATTCGGGGTGGACAGATATAATGGGATGGAGGTCTGGGGCCAACGTCCTGACTTTC
CASSNSGWTDIMGWRSGANVLTF
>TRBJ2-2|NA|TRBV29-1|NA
TGCAGCGTGTCCTCTAACACCGGGGAGCTGTTTTTT
CSVSSNTGELFF
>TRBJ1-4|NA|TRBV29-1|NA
TGCAGCGCTGAACCAGCAACTAATGAAAAACTGTTTTTT
CSAEPATNEKLFF
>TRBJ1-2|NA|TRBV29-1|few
TGCAGCGTCGTCAGGGGATTCTATGGCTACACCTTC
CSVVRGFYGYTF
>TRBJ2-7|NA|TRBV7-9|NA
TGTGCCAGCAGCTTAGCGGCCGAGCAGTACTTC
CASSLAAEQYF